Here is one TCR beta chain with its context. Its target is unknown. Ranging in age from about 6 to 95, the donors were healthy Caucasian individuals from Russia. These data come from a study of blood T cells in healthy people across ages. Study-wide results and limits: Total diversity from one million sequenced T cells was likely underestimated. Unsorted PBMCs prevented conclusive naive versus antigen-experienced comparison. Aged donors had fewer naive CD4+ cells and lower diversity than long-lived donors.

Using a J-beta primer mix together with a sample-barcoded 5' primer, a second PCR was run for roughly 6 to 11 cycles. A single record per CDR3 protein comes from TCRdb applying MiXCR to the 5' RACE reads. The data show over a million distinct CDR3 sequences, 35% to 45% seen once. Germline values: CDR1 SEHNR, CDR2 FQNEAQ (reference sequence). Trimming removed 11 bases from V and 8 bases from J; junction bases left unmatched: 7. CDR3 size: 13 residues. The clonotype originates from a woman between 18 and 29 years old in good health. The chain is built from TRBV7-9 and TRBJ2-1, with 12 nucleotides matching TRBD1. The sequenced sample was blood. The CDR3: CAWGGQGADEQFF. The CDR3 DNA reads TGTGCCTGGGGGGGACAGGGGGCCGATGAGCAGTTCTTC.